The 30 T cell receptor beta chains presented below share a single source sample, sequenced in a study of shared clonotypes between healthy human individuals. Sequencing used immunoSEQ multiplex PCR; TCRdb keeps in-frame clones, though not all of them. The repertoire holds roughly 770,000 clones, 96% seen once, with around 0.25% in the top ten. In the naive CD8 group, cells lacked CD45RO and were positively selected for CCR7, so terminally differentiated effector memory CD45RA+ cells were left out. Input material: naive CD8+ T cells sorted from blood. Every receptor here comes from a man younger than 45 in good health.

The CDR3 nucleotides are TGCGCCAGCAGTGATTCTCCCCGCGCGAACACCGGGGAGCTGTTTTTT. This translates into CASSDSPRANTGELFF. V usage is TRBV10-2 and J usage is TRBJ2-2; D unclear. The CDR3 spans 16 residues. Germline V gives CDR1 WSHSY, CDR2 SAAADI. The germline V and J ends were trimmed by 3 bases and 0 bases, with 11 bases remaining between them.

This chain connects TRBV7-6 to TRBJ2-7, with 9 nucleotides matching TRBD1. Germline-derived CDR1 and CDR2 are SGHVS and FNYEAQ. Losses at the gene ends were 0 bases for V and 1 base for J; bases not matched to a gene: 10. CDR3 length: 18 residues. The CDR3 region is CASSLAPPGQGASYEQYF. For the CDR3, the DNA is TGTGCCAGCAGCTTAGCCCCTCCGGGACAGGGAGCATCCTACGAGCAGTACTTC.

This rearrangement joins TRBV7-2 to TRBJ2-1; D is possibly TRBD2 (5 bases). Germline lookup yields CDR1 SGHTA and CDR2 FQGNSA. V gave up 6 bases and J gave up 6 bases, with 9 bases separating them. The CDR3 is 12 amino acids. The CDR3 sequence: CASRLEGNEQFF. The CDR3 coding sequence is TGTGCCAGCAGGCTAGAGGGCAATGAGCAGTTCTTC.

V usage is TRBV2 and J usage is TRBJ2-3, with D unresolved. Germline assignment: CDR1 SNHLY and CDR2 FYNNEI. The CDR3 contains 15 residues. The V end was cut by 0 bases, the J end by 0 bases, with 7 bases between. CDR3 nucleotides: TGTGCCAGCAGTGAAGCCCACTCTAGCACAGATACGCAGTATTTT. Translation gives CASSEAHSSTDTQYF.

V and J are TRBV4-1 and TRBJ2-1; D gene uncertain. V lost 2 bases and J lost 3, with 8 bases in between. The CDR3 has 14 amino acids. From germline, CDR1 is MGHRA and CDR2 YSYEKL. CDR3 amino acids: CASSQITNYNEQFF. In DNA form, the CDR3 reads TGCGCCAGCAGCCAAATAACCAACTACAATGAGCAGTTCTTC.

The CDR3 reads CASSTTSGIYNEQFF. The CDR3 DNA is TGTGCCAGTAGTACCACTAGCGGCATCTACAATGAGCAGTTCTTC. The chain carries TRBV19 and TRBJ2-1; TRBD2 aligns across 8 bases. The germline gives CDR1 LNHDA, CDR2 SQIVND (reference sequence). This CDR3 contains 15 residues. V gave up 4 bases and J gave up 3 bases; unmatched junction bases: 5.

The chain uses TRBV4-2 and TRBJ2-5; no clear D. The CDR3 totals 17 residues. Germline CDR1 LGHNA, CDR2 YNFKEQ. The V and J ends lost 1 base and 5 bases respectively, with 20 bases between them. CDR3 DNA: TGTGCCAGCAGCCAAGGTCACCTAACTCCCGACGGGGAGACCCAGTACTTC. This gives the protein CASSQGHLTPDGETQYF.

The chain uses TRBV11-2 and TRBJ2-3; D is possibly TRBD1 (6 bases). The length of the CDR3 is 18 residues. Germline V CDR1 and CDR2: SGHAT, FQNNGV. The V and J ends lost 4 bases and 3 bases respectively, with 23 bases between them. CDR3 region: CASSSRPLSATGTDTQYF. CDR3 coding DNA: TGTGCCAGCAGCTCTCGGCCCCTCTCAGCCACAGGGACAGATACGCAGTATTTT.

V and J are TRBV7-3 and TRBJ2-1, with 11 positions matching TRBD2. CDR3 length: 16 amino acids. Germline V gene data show CDR1 as SGHTA and CDR2 as FQGTGA. The V and J ends lost 5 bases and 4 bases, in that order; junction bases with no gene match: 7. The CDR3 protein is CASSTPGTSGYNEQFF. The CDR3 nucleotides are TGTGCCAGCAGCACCCCCGGGACTAGCGGATACAATGAGCAGTTCTTC.

V is TRBV27 and J is TRBJ2-7; tentative D call: TRBD2 (6 bases). The CDR3 sequence is 15 residues long. The ends were cut back, 6 bases at V and 3 bases at J, with 18 bases in the middle. Germline assignment: CDR1 MNHEY and CDR2 SMNVEV (reference sequence). Here the CDR3 DNA reads TGTGCCAGCAGGGGGGGTGGGGGTATCTTCTACGAGCAGTACTTC. It is translated as CASRGGGGIFYEQYF.

Note on this clone: Other DNA sequences in the sample encode the same CDR3. This chain connects TRBV19 to TRBJ2-1; 7 nucleotides line up with TRBD1. CDR3 length: 15 amino acids. Losses at the gene ends were 3 bases for V and 0 bases for J; bases not matched to a gene: 2. From germline, CDR1 is LNHDA and CDR2 SQIVND (reference sequence). CDR3 sequence (DNA): TGTGCCAGTAGTATGACAGGGAGCTCCTACAATGAGCAGTTCTTC. Amino acids: CASSMTGSSYNEQFF.

The rearrangement links TRBV25-1 to TRBJ2-1; D not certain. Germline-derived CDR1 and CDR2 are MGHDK and SYGVNS. Deletions cut 5 bases from V and 3 bases from J, with 8 bases between. This CDR3 spans 13 amino acids. The CDR3 loop reads CASSSHDYNEQFF. The CDR3 DNA reads TGTGCCAGCAGTTCCCACGACTACAATGAGCAGTTCTTC.

The chain recombines TRBV28 with TRBJ2-2, with a possible D match to TRBD1 (6 bases). Germline lookup yields CDR1 MDHEN and CDR2 SYDVKM. This CDR3 region has 15 residues. Trimming stripped 4 bases from V and 4 bases from J, with 13 bases between. In DNA, the CDR3 is TGTGCCAGCAGTTCAAGCTTAGGGGGCACCGGGGAGCTGTTTTTT. Translated: CASSSSLGGTGELFF.

About this clone: Other DNA sequences in the sample encode the same CDR3. The genes are TRBV9 and TRBJ1-3; no reliable D call. Per the germline V gene, CDR1 is SGDLS and CDR2 is YYNGEE. CDR3 length equals 10 residues. With 7 bases removed from V and 4 bases from J, the gap between germline ends came to 3 bases. The CDR3: CASGGNTIYF. CDR3 DNA: TGTGCCAGCGGCGGAAACACCATATATTTT.

The chain has TRBV2 and TRBJ2-1; D remains unclear. Germline values: CDR1 SNHLY, CDR2 FYNNEI. V was trimmed by 7 bases and J by 10 bases, leaving 20 bases between them. This CDR3 spans 14 amino acids. CDR3 coding DNA: TGTGCCAGCACCGTGCCCTCGTCTAAACGGGAGCAGTTCTTC. Translated, it gives CASTVPSSKREQFF. Based on the CDR3 plus reference TRBV2 and TRBJ2-1, the full variable domain is EPEVTQTPSHQVTQMGQEVILRCVPISNHLYFYWYRQILGQKVEFLVSFYNNEISEKSEIFDDQFSVERPDGSNFTLKIRSTKLEDSAMYFCASTVPSSKREQFFGPGTRLTVL.

The chain uses TRBV14 and TRBJ2-7, with D hard to call. The germline CDR1 and CDR2 sequences are SGHDN and FVKESK. The CDR3 is 14 amino acids. V shed 5 bases and J shed 0 bases, with 11 bases lying between them. CDR3 residues: CASSGWDTSYEQYF. The CDR3 DNA reads as TGTGCCAGCAGCGGGTGGGATACCTCCTACGAGCAGTACTTC.

The V call is TRBV29-1, the J call TRBJ2-1, with D perhaps assigned TRBD1 or TRBD2 (5 bases each). The CDR3 is made up of 12 amino acids. Trimming removed 6 bases at V and 8 bases at J, with 14 bases between. Germline V lookup: CDR1 SQVTM, CDR2 ANQGSEA. CDR3: CSVPWGIHEQFF. The CDR3 region has the DNA TGCAGCGTCCCTTGGGGGATTCATGAGCAGTTCTTC.

The V gene is TRBV28, the J gene TRBJ2-1, with 10 bases aligning to TRBD2. Germline CDR1 is MDHEN and CDR2 is SYDVKM. CDR3 length: 17 amino acids. V trimming: 7 bases; J trimming: 5 bases; junction bases outside the gene matches: 14. The CDR3 DNA sequence: TGTGCCAGCACCGTCCCTAAGCGGGAGGGGCGTAACAATGAGCAGTTCTTC. Translating it yields CASTVPKREGRNNEQFF.

The chain combines TRBV4-2 with TRBJ2-1; 7 positions agree with TRBD2. CDR3 length equals 13 residues. The V gene end was trimmed by 5 bases and the J gene end by 8 bases; junction bases not matched to a gene: 6. CDR1 and CDR2 (germline): LGHNA, YNFKEQ. CDR3 sequence reads: CASSVRTSHEQFF. The CDR3 DNA reads TGTGCCAGCAGCGTACGGACTAGTCATGAGCAGTTCTTC.

To note about this clone: The identical CDR3 is also encoded by other nucleotide sequences in the sample. The chain joins TRBV19 to TRBJ2-7; a weak D match, TRBD2 (6 bases). V was trimmed by 3 bases and J by 1 base, leaving 10 bases between them. Germline V gene sequence: CDR1 LNHDA, CDR2 SQIVND (reference sequence). The CDR3 consists of 14 residues. The CDR3 DNA sequence: TGTGCCAGTAGTATGGGGACTGGGTCCTACGAGCAGTACTTC. Translating it yields CASSMGTGSYEQYF.

Remarks on this clone: The sample holds other DNA sequences that translate to the same CDR3. V usage is TRBV11-2 and J usage is TRBJ1-1, with D possibly TRBD1 on 6 matching bases. The CDR3 loop spans 11 amino acids. With 5 bases removed from V and 8 bases from J, the gap between germline ends came to 9 bases. Germline assignment: CDR1 SGHAT and CDR2 FQNNGV. CDR3 sequence (DNA): TGTGCCAGCAGCCTCGACAGGGAAGCTTTCTTT. Amino acid sequence: CASSLDREAFF.

This clone appeared once. The chain has TRBV5-4 and TRBJ2-7; the D gene is possibly TRBD2 (5 bases). V lost 5 bases and J 0 bases, leaving 15 bases between the germline ends. CDR3 length: 15 residues. From germline, CDR1 is SGHNT and CDR2 YYREEE (reference sequence). CDR3 amino acids: CASSADRGSSYEQYF. In nucleotides, the CDR3 is TGTGCCAGCAGTGCAGATCGGGGTAGCTCCTACGAGCAGTACTTC.

The rearrangement joins TRBV30 to TRBJ1-5; D is uncertain. CDR1 GTSNPN and CDR2 SVGIG come from the germline V gene (reference sequence). The CDR3 sequence is 14 residues long. Trimming shortened V by 1 base and J by 1 base, and 8 bases separated the two germline ends. CDR3 in DNA: TGTGCCTGGAGTGGTATAGGAAGCAATCAGCCCCAGCATTTT. This gives the protein CAWSGIGSNQPQHF.

V is TRBV28 and J is TRBJ2-7; TRBD2 aligns across 11 bases. The CDR3 consists of 14 residues. V dropped 10 bases and J dropped 2; count of bases not matched to a gene: 7. Per germline, CDR1 MDHEN and CDR2 SYDVKM. The chain's CDR3 is CATALAGEPYEQYF. CDR3 nucleotides: TGTGCCACCGCACTAGCGGGAGAACCCTACGAGCAGTACTTC.

The chain has TRBV4-3 and TRBJ1-5; 9 bases are shared with TRBD1. Germline trimming cut 1 base from V and 3 bases from J; bases unmatched to any gene: 4. Germline-derived CDR1 and CDR2 are LGHNA and YSLEER. The CDR3 is made up of 16 amino acids. The CDR3 region is CASSQGQGEPNQPQHF. CDR3 DNA: TGCGCCAGCAGCCAAGGACAGGGGGAGCCCAATCAGCCCCAGCATTTT.

V is TRBV7-9 and J is TRBJ1-4, with 11 bases lining up with TRBD1. This CDR3 spans 15 amino acids. V gave up 4 bases and J gave up 12 bases; unmatched junction bases: 10. Germline assignment: CDR1 SEHNR and CDR2 FQNEAQ (reference sequence). The CDR3 DNA reads TGTGCCAGCAGCTCCTGGACAGGGGGCGCGGGGGAACTGTTTTTT. It is translated as CASSSWTGGAGELFF.

The chain employs TRBV18 and TRBJ2-5; the D is unclear. Looked up from germline, CDR1 is KGHSH and CDR2 is LQKENI. CDR3 length: 11 amino acids. V dropped 5 bases and J dropped 5 bases, with 6 bases sitting between them. CDR3 amino acids: CASSEAETQYF. The DNA of the CDR3 is TGTGCCAGCTCAGAAGCGGAGACCCAGTACTTC. The full variable domain, completed using reference TRBV18 and TRBJ2-5, is NAGVMQNPRHLVRRRGQEARLRCSPMKGHSHVYWYRQLPEEGLKFMVYLQKENIIDESGMPKERFSAEFPKEGPSILRIQQVVRGDSAAYFCASSEAETQYFGPGTRLLVL.

The chain couples TRBV7-2 to TRBJ1-5; D ambiguous. Trimming took 3 bases from V and 5 from J, leaving 14 bases between them. The CDR3 runs to 15 residues. CDR1 is SGHTA and CDR2 is FQGNSA in the germline V gene. Here the CDR3 DNA reads TGTGCCAGCAGCTTTCTTGGGATAGGGCATCAGCCCCAGCATTTT. Protein product: CASSFLGIGHQPQHF.

The chain employs TRBV7-9 and TRBJ2-7; 8 positions agree with TRBD2. V lost 5 bases and J lost 3; bases outside the gene matches: 9. The CDR3 runs 15 residues. Germline V gene data show CDR1 as SEHNR and CDR2 as FQNEAQ (reference sequence). CDR3 DNA: TGTGCCAGCAGCCCAAACCCGGGGACTAGCTACGAGCAGTACTTC. This encodes CASSPNPGTSYEQYF.

The chain is built from TRBV10-3 and TRBJ1-3; perhaps TRBD1 as D (6 bases). This CDR3 is built from 15 residues. Germline V gives CDR1 ENHRY, CDR2 SYGVKD. V lost 6 bases and J lost 3, with 15 bases in between. The CDR3 loop is CAIRDTGKDGNTIYF. The CDR3 nucleotides read TGTGCCATCAGAGATACAGGGAAAGATGGAAACACCATATATTTT.